This T cell receptor (beta chain) emerged from a study of blood T cell repertoires in COVID-19. In the study overall: COVID-19 samples, acute and convalescent, were from the United States, Italy and Spain.

Study processing details: By means of reference gene primer amplification, nucleated cell counts were estimated. Here immunoSEQ multiplex PCR was the method, and the copy in TCRdb shows in-frame clones only, minus some. The V and J calls and clone size come from that table; D and trimming were worked out from the DNA. Of some 160,000 clones in the sample, more than 70% were seen once. The CDR3 has 18 amino acids. The chain combines TRBV21-1 with TRBJ2-3; the table's D call, TRBD2, was not checked against the DNA. TRBV21-1 is a recognized pseudogene. The specimen was peripheral blood. This sequence originates from a man aged 60 to 69 with acute or convalescent COVID-19. The CDR3 DNA reads TGTGCCAGCAGCCCCAAGCTCCCCCGGACTCCCGTCACAGATACGCAGTATTTT. Translating it yields CASSPKLPRTPVTDTQYF.